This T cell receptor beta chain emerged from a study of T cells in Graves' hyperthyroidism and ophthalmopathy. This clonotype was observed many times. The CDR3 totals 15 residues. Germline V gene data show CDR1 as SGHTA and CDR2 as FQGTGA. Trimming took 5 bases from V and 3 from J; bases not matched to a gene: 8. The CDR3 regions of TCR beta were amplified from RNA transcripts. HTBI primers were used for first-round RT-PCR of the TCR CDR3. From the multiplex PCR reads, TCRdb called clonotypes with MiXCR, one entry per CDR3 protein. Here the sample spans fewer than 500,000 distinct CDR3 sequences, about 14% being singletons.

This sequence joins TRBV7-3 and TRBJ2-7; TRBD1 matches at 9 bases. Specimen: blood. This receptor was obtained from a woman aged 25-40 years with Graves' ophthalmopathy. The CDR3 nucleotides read TGTGCCAGCAGCCCCGGGGACAGGGTTCACTACGAGCAGTACTTC. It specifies CASSPGDRVHYEQYF.